The entry below describes one T cell receptor (beta chain). There are many counts of this clonotype. Its antigen remains unidentified. Per-base qualities were not stored, and no clone one base away is much larger. The CDR3 goes from the cysteine to the phenylalanine over 15 residues. Kept here is only the CDR3 DNA, which spans 45 bases and is read in frame from base 1. The germline V and J ends show losses of 2 bases and 4 bases respectively, and no gene match explains 4 bases of the junction. Reading the germline V gene gives CDR1 ENHRY and CDR2 SYGVKD. The TCR beta CDR3 regions were amplified from the RNA transcripts. The TCR CDR3 was subjected to a first round of RT-PCR using the HTBI primer set and the Qiagen OneStep RT-PCR kit. Libraries were constructed in a second round of multiplex PCR, after which size selection and purification were carried out. Sequencing of the libraries was done on an Illumina HiSeq2000 using paired-end 100 bp reads. Per the authors' processing: SOAPnuke was used to process the raw data, throwing out any read that contained adapters or uncalled bases, had a mean Phred below 15, or lacked an exact constant-primer or identifier match. High-quality paired reads were merged with COPE v1.2.5, and unique nucleotide sequences were defined as clonotypes. MiTCR v1.1 was used to align clonotypes to the IMGT TRBV, TRBD and TRBJ reference segments. Analysis was restricted to V-J combinations with a frequency above 0.0001, which covered about 99% of repertoires. The TCS score was defined as F50 (clonal expansion) divided by E x V (chaos), with BLOSUM62-based TCRdist calculated between CDR3 peptides within each V-J. Welch's t-statistics and random forest reduced some 510 V-J features to about 12, which were used in a naive Bayes classifier (R e1071). The similarity between thyroid and blood repertoires was quantified using the Morisita-Horn index. TCRdb reprocessing: public reads trimmed at Q25 with fastp, clones called with MiXCR, in-frame beta chains kept. When rows share a CDR3 protein, they turn into one entry using the most common DNA and genes. These V and J calls originate from TCRdb's pipeline instead of the authors' own analysis. The sample table lists a few hundred thousand distinct CDR3 sequences, roughly 50% of them with a count of one. About 8.3% of the sample is held by the ten biggest clonotypes.

Stable Graves' hyperthyroidism was defined as the absence of progression to ophthalmopathy over 18 months of follow-up. Hyperthyroidism patients were aged 18 to 65 years and newly diagnosed, with disease duration of less than 2 months. Exclusion was applied to patients with uncontrolled infections, other autoimmune diseases, pregnancy or lactation. Diagnoses relied on clinical symptoms, serum thyroxine and TRAb, thyroid ultrasound and orbital computed tomography. Total RNA was extracted using Trizol reagent, and RNA quality was assessed on an Agilent 2100 Bioanalyzer. The data belong to a study of T cells in Graves' hyperthyroidism and ophthalmopathy (dated by TCRdb to about 2019). In terms of the full investigation: To identify TCR V-J signatures that set the groups apart, the researchers used a discovery cohort of 100 patients, made up of around 42 with Graves' ophthalmopathy and about 60 with stable Graves' hyperthyroidism. Prospective prediction of ophthalmopathy was tested in an independent validation cohort of 18 hyperthyroidism patients and 15 to 17 patients who later progressed to ophthalmopathy. The approximately 100 discovery patients were divided at random into training and test sets in a 7:3 ratio. The study also compared thyroid tissue and blood T-cell repertoires from over 5 Graves' hyperthyroidism patients. After sampling, hyperthyroidism patients received methimazole starting at 30 mg daily, and ophthalmopathy patients received high-dose intravenous methylprednisolone. TCR Vbeta CDR3 sequencing of 130 to 150 peripheral blood samples (under 45 ophthalmopathy, approximately 80 hyperthyroidism and some 17 progressor patients) is reported in the paper. Findings and caveats that apply to the study as a whole: Most expanded thyroid clonotypes (frequency above 0.001) were also found in blood, which suggests that blood repertoires may mirror thyroid immune responses. No statistical method was used to fix the sample size in advance, and group allocation was not hidden from the investigators. A 13 V-J signature model separated ophthalmopathy from stable hyperthyroidism, with around 91% sensitivity and 81.08% specificity in cross-validation and 80%/75% in testing. In validation, the model predicted progression to ophthalmopathy a median of roughly 6.2 months before onset, with about 67% sensitivity and 72.22% specificity.

What was sequenced was peripheral blood or thyroid tissue (not recorded which). This clonotype was obtained from a woman between 18 and 30 years old with Graves' hyperthyroidism. The rearranged segments are TRBV10-3 and TRBJ1-4; 7 junctional bases match TRBD1. The DNA is TGTGCCATCAGTGAGCAGACAGGGAATAATGAAAAACTGTTTTTT. Translated, it gives CAISEQTGNNEKLFF.